These 21 T cell receptor beta chains originate from one sample sequenced in a study of graft-versus-host responses after intestinal transplantation. Both intraepithelial and lamina propria lymphocytes were released by processing graft tissue. Libraries were prepared by immunoSEQ multiplex PCR; TCRdb keeps only in-frame clonotypes and omits some of them. This table has thousands of clones, 80% to 90% appearing once. Sequenced here: ileum tissue, sampled 300 to 320 days after intestinal transplant. These receptors all come from a human patient who received an intestinal transplant, so some T cells may come from the graft donor.

The V gene is TRBV7-8, the J gene TRBJ2-1; weak D call: TRBD2 (6 bases). The CDR3 has 15 amino acids. Trimming took off 5 bases at V and 9 bases at J, with 20 bases between the two ends. Germline V CDR1 and CDR2: SGHVS, FQNEAQ. The CDR3 sequence is CASSPRRGTVGEQFF. The CDR3 bases are TGTGCCAGCAGCCCCCGGCGGGGTACGGTCGGTGAGCAGTTCTTC.

J is TRBJ2-3 and V is TRBV10-3, with TRBD2 identical over 16 bases. The CDR3 runs to 16 residues. Germline V gene data show CDR1 as ENHRY and CDR2 as SYGVKD. After removal of 8 bases from V and 0 bases from J, the junction contained 2 bases not matched to a gene. The CDR3 nucleotides are TGTGCCATCGGGACTAGCGGGGGGGCTAGCACAGATACGCAGTATTTT. It encodes CAIGTSGGASTDTQYF.

The gene calls are TRBV5-1 and TRBJ2-7; the D is unclear. The V end lost 0 bases, the J end lost 0 bases, and 10 bases lay between the germline ends. Germline V CDR1 and CDR2: SGHRS, YFSETQ. The CDR3 totals 15 residues. The CDR3 nucleotides read TGCGCCAGCAGCTTGGCGGCAGGACGCTCCTACGAGCAGTACTTC. Translation: CASSLAAGRSYEQYF.

This chain joins TRBV2 and TRBJ2-5; 9 positions agree with TRBD2. Germline V gives CDR1 SNHLY, CDR2 FYNNEI. Trimming cost V 1 base and J 5 bases; bases outside gene matches: 5. The CDR3 has 15 residues. CDR3 sequence: CASSEGGGAGETQYF. The DNA of the CDR3 is TGTGCCAGCAGTGAAGGCGGGGGGGCCGGGGAGACCCAGTACTTC.

In DNA form, the CDR3 reads TGTGCCAGTATCAAAATCACAGACAGGGAAAACTATGGCTACACCTTC. Amino acids: CASIKITDRENYGYTF. The chain couples TRBV27 to TRBJ1-2, with 7 positions matching TRBD1. This CDR3 has 16 residues. Unmatched junction bases numbered 15, after V lost 9 bases and J lost 2 bases. The germline V gene encodes CDR1 MNHEY and CDR2 SMNVEV (reference sequence).

The chain is built from TRBV30 and TRBJ1-5; D unclear. The CDR3 consists of 15 residues. Trimming took 0 bases from V and 5 from J, leaving 14 bases between them. The germline gives CDR1 GTSNPN, CDR2 SVGIG (reference sequence). This CDR3 is CAWSVGLWGDQPQHF. CDR3 DNA: TGTGCCTGGAGTGTGGGCCTCTGGGGAGATCAGCCCCAGCATTTT.

This chain joins TRBV7-9 and TRBJ1-4; 10 nucleotides line up with TRBD1. V lost 1 base to trimming and J lost 8 bases; unmatched junction nucleotides: 4. The CDR3 is 15 residues long. Germline V lookup: CDR1 SEHNR, CDR2 FQNEAQ (reference sequence). DNA for the CDR3: TGTGCCAGCAGCTTAGAGGGACAGGGGTCGGAAAAACTGTTTTTT. Translating it yields CASSLEGQGSEKLFF.

This clone was detected only once. The chain has TRBV28 and TRBJ2-1; the D gene is possibly TRBD2 (6 bases). V was clipped by 3 bases and J by 8 bases, with 14 bases between them. CDR3 length: 14 amino acids. CDR1 and CDR2 (germline): MDHEN, SYDVKM. The CDR3 protein is CASSFQWEEYEQFF. For the CDR3, the DNA is TGTGCCAGCAGTTTTCAGTGGGAGGAATATGAGCAGTTCTTC.

This rearrangement joins TRBV5-6 to TRBJ1-3; D may be TRBD1 (6 bases). Germline CDR1 SGHDT, CDR2 YYEEEE. The CDR3 extends over 13 amino acids. Between the trimmed V and J ends, which lost 2 bases and 4 bases, there was a span of 7 bases. The CDR3 sequence: CASSLQGGNTIYF. CDR3 nucleotides: TGTGCCAGCAGCTTACAGGGAGGAAACACCATATATTTT.

The gene calls are TRBV2 and TRBJ1-2; 7 bases are shared with TRBD1. Unmatched junction bases numbered 9, after V lost 6 bases and J lost 8 bases. Germline CDR1 reads SNHLY; CDR2 reads FYNNEI. The length of the CDR3 is 13 residues. The DNA of the CDR3 is TGTGCCAGCAGATTAAGACAGGGTGACGGCTACACCTTC. The encoded protein is CASRLRQGDGYTF.

This sequence joins TRBV5-1 and TRBJ1-2; possible D gene TRBD1, 5 bases. The V end was cut by 2 bases, the J end by 4 bases, with 18 bases between. The germline CDR1 and CDR2 sequences are SGHRS and YFSETQ. This CDR3 spans 16 amino acids. The CDR3 loop reads CASSFFGTNRIYGYTF. The CDR3, as DNA: TGCGCCAGCAGCTTTTTTGGGACTAACAGAATCTATGGCTACACCTTC.

V is TRBV29-1 and J is TRBJ2-1; D not resolved. The CDR3 spans 11 residues. Germline-derived CDR1 and CDR2 are SQVTM and ANQGSEA. Trimming cost V 7 bases and J 4 bases, with 8 bases left between them. CDR3 sequence: CSGDQYNEQFF. The CDR3 coding sequence is TGCAGCGGTGACCAGTACAATGAGCAGTTCTTC.

The CDR3 DNA reads TGTGCCAGCAGTTACAGGCCCTCCTACGAGCAGTACTTC. Its protein product is CASSYRPSYEQYF. This sequence joins TRBV6-5 and TRBJ2-7, with no clear D. The CDR3 has 13 residues. CDR1 is MNHEY, CDR2 SVGAGI, per germline. Trimming left V 2 bases short and J 0 bases short, with 5 bases between.

This rearrangement joins TRBV5-4 to TRBJ2-3; D is perhaps TRBD1 (6 bases). The V gene's germline CDR1 is SGHNT and CDR2 YYREEE (reference sequence). Trimming left V 1 base short and J 4 bases short, with 7 bases between. The CDR3 has 13 residues. The CDR3 DNA reads as TGTGCCAGCAGCTTGACAGGGCCAGATACGCAGTATTTT. Its protein is CASSLTGPDTQYF.

V and J are TRBV2 and TRBJ2-3; no reliable D call. Germline V gives CDR1 SNHLY, CDR2 FYNNEI. This CDR3 is built from 14 residues. Trimming stripped 4 bases from V and 1 base from J, with 9 bases between. The CDR3 protein is CASSVGGGTDTQYF. In DNA form, the CDR3 reads TGTGCCAGCAGTGTGGGCGGCGGCACAGATACGCAGTATTTT.

The chain carries TRBV5-6 and TRBJ2-5; 9 nucleotides agree with TRBD2. Germline CDR1 is SGHDT and CDR2 is YYEEEE. This CDR3 has 17 residues. J gave up 2 bases and V 4 bases, and 12 bases lay outside the gene matches. The CDR3 DNA sequence: TGTGCCAGCAGCCTATCGGGACTAGCCCAGATTCAAGAGACCCAGTACTTC. It specifies CASSLSGLAQIQETQYF.

V gene TRBV4-1 combines with J gene TRBJ2-1; perhaps TRBD2 as D (6 bases). Trimming removed 0 bases from V and 7 bases from J, with 16 bases in between. CDR3 length: 16 residues. Germline V gene sequence: CDR1 MGHRA, CDR2 YSYEKL. The CDR3 region is CASSQEGRGSWNEQFF. The DNA of the CDR3 is TGCGCCAGCAGCCAAGAGGGGCGGGGCTCTTGGAATGAGCAGTTCTTC.

V and J are TRBV5-6 and TRBJ2-5; TRBD2 matches 10 bases. Trimming removed 2 bases from V and 9 bases from J; junction bases left unmatched: 10. The CDR3 is 15 amino acids. Looked up from germline, CDR1 is SGHDT and CDR2 is YYEEEE. The CDR3 reads CASSLAAGGREAQYF. The CDR3 DNA reads as TGTGCCAGCAGCTTAGCAGCGGGAGGGCGGGAGGCCCAGTACTTC. The full variable domain, rest sourced from reference TRBV5-6 and TRBJ2-5, is DAGVTQSPTHLIKTRGQQVTLRCSPKSGHDTVSWYQQALGQGPQFIFQYYEEEERQRGNFPDRFSGHQFPNYSSELNVNALLLGDSALYLCASSLAAGGREAQYFGPGTRLLVL.

The CDR3 DNA sequence: TGCACCAGCAGCCAAGATAGCTACGAGCAGTACTTC. Translating gives CTSSQDSYEQYF. The rearrangement links TRBV1 to TRBJ2-7; the table's D call, TRBD2, has no DNA check behind it. TRBV1 is a pseudogene locus. The CDR3 runs to 12 residues.

The chain joins TRBV15 to TRBJ2-1, with 9 bases lining up with TRBD2. J was trimmed by 3 bases and V by 0 bases; bases with no gene match: 3. Looked up from germline, CDR1 is LNHNV and CDR2 is YYDKDF (reference sequence). The CDR3 length is 16 residues. Here the CDR3 reads CATSRDPRGGYNEQFF. The CDR3 DNA is TGTGCCACCAGCAGAGATCCGCGGGGGGGCTACAATGAGCAGTTCTTC.

This clone occurred once. The rearrangement uses TRBV7-3 and TRBJ2-5; 8 bases line up with TRBD1. Germline lookup yields CDR1 SGHTA and CDR2 FQGTGA. This CDR3 is 18 amino acids long. V shed 2 bases and J 5 bases; nucleotides not matched to a gene: 16. The CDR3 DNA reads TGTGCCAGCAGCTTACCCACCGGACAGGGAATGATAATGGAGACCCAGTACTTC. Protein product: CASSLPTGQGMIMETQYF.